The rows below give T cell receptor beta chains drawn from one sample of a study of cytotoxic CD8 clonotypes in ibrutinib-treated CLL. Profiled with immunoSEQ multiplex PCR; TCRdb holds only in-frame clones, not every one. The data hold more than 110,000 clones, with about 76% observed a single time. The input for sequencing was PBMCs, taken after 24 months of ibrutinib treatment. The receptors come from a human donor with chronic lymphocytic leukemia. The CDR3 runs from the conserved cysteine through the conserved F or W. The order of the fields is J gene, V gene, D gene, clone size, CDR3 DNA, CDR3 protein. The D gene is left open where the match is weak. A clone size is listed for some rows: how often the clone was seen (once, few, many), or a class if it is expanded.

j_gene: TRBJ2-7; v_gene: TRBV6-5; d_gene: .; abundance: .; CDR3nt: TGTGCCAGCAGCCAAGTACCCTCCTACGAGCAGTACTTC; CDR3aa: CASSQVPSYEQYF
j_gene: TRBJ2-3; v_gene: TRBV7-7; d_gene: .; abundance: .; CDR3nt: TGTGCCAGCAGCTTGGGCGCTACAGATACGCAGTATTTT; CDR3aa: CASSLGATDTQYF
j_gene: TRBJ2-2; v_gene: TRBV5-4; d_gene: TRBD2; abundance: .; CDR3nt: TGTGCCAGCAGCGTGGCGGCGACTAGCGGCCCTAACACCGGGGAGCTGTTTTTT; CDR3aa: CASSVAATSGPNTGELFF
j_gene: TRBJ2-6; v_gene: TRBV30; d_gene: TRBD1; abundance: .; CDR3nt: TGTGCCTGGAGAGGAGACAGGGCTGGGGCCAACGTCCTGACTTTC; CDR3aa: CAWRGDRAGANVLTF
j_gene: TRBJ2-4; v_gene: TRBV20-1; d_gene: TRBD1; abundance: once; CDR3nt: TGCAGTGCTGGGGGGACAGGTCTTCAGTACTTC; CDR3aa: CSAGGTGLQYF
j_gene: TRBJ1-1; v_gene: TRBV30; d_gene: .; abundance: few; CDR3nt: TGTGCCTGGACGGGGCGGTGGGGCACTGAAGCTTTCTTT; CDR3aa: CAWTGRWGTEAFF
j_gene: TRBJ2-3; v_gene: TRBV21-1; d_gene: .; abundance: .; CDR3nt: TGTGCCAGCAGCAAAGTAGCGGGAGATACGCAGTATTTT; CDR3aa: CASSKVAGDTQYF
j_gene: TRBJ2-3; v_gene: TRBV29-1; d_gene: .; abundance: .; CDR3nt: TGCAGCAGCGGCCGACGGTCCCTAGATACGCAGTATTTT; CDR3aa: CSSGRRSLDTQYF
j_gene: TRBJ2-7; v_gene: TRBV28; d_gene: .; abundance: few; CDR3nt: TGTGCCAGCAGTCCCAACACGGCGATGGGGCACTTC; CDR3aa: CASSPNTAMGHF
j_gene: TRBJ1-1; v_gene: TRBV6-6; d_gene: .; abundance: .; CDR3nt: TGTGCCAGCAGTTACCCGGGGGCGCAGGGGACTGAAGCTTTCTTT; CDR3aa: CASSYPGAQGTEAFF
j_gene: TRBJ1-5; v_gene: TRBV2; d_gene: .; abundance: .; CDR3nt: TGTGCCAGCACCCCGGACCGAGCGTATCAGCCCCAGCATTTT; CDR3aa: CASTPDRAYQPQHF
j_gene: TRBJ1-6; v_gene: TRBV19; d_gene: .; abundance: .; CDR3nt: TGTGCCAGTACCGGGGGGGGAGGGCCGAATTCACCCCTCCACTTT; CDR3aa: CASTGGGGPNSPLHF
j_gene: TRBJ2-3; v_gene: TRBV7-2; d_gene: .; abundance: .; CDR3nt: TGTGCCAGCAGCCCGAATCGAGGGGCAGATACGCAGTATTTT; CDR3aa: CASSPNRGADTQYF
j_gene: TRBJ2-7; v_gene: TRBV6-6; d_gene: TRBD1; abundance: once; CDR3nt: TGTGCCAGCAGTTACTTCGGGACAGGGGGGTACGAGCAGTACTTC; CDR3aa: CASSYFGTGGYEQYF
j_gene: TRBJ1-2; v_gene: TRBV2; d_gene: TRBD1; abundance: .; CDR3nt: TGTGCCAGCAGGAGGGGGACAGGGGGCGGAGGAGGCTACACCTTC; CDR3aa: CASRRGTGGGGGYTF
j_gene: TRBJ2-5; v_gene: TRBV23-1; d_gene: .; abundance: .; CDR3nt: TGCGCCAGCAGCCCCCTATCCTCCCCGGAGACCCAGTACTTC; CDR3aa: CASSPLSSPETQYF
j_gene: TRBJ1-1; v_gene: TRBV6-1; d_gene: .; abundance: .; CDR3nt: TGTGCCAGCAACACCGGTGGGGGGAACACTGAAGCTTTCTTT; CDR3aa: CASNTGGGNTEAFF
j_gene: TRBJ1-4; v_gene: TRBV11-2; d_gene: TRBD1; abundance: .; CDR3nt: TGTGCCAGCAGCTTAGGGGAGACAGGGGCTGGGGAAAAACTGTTTTTT; CDR3aa: CASSLGETGAGEKLFF
j_gene: TRBJ1-3; v_gene: TRBV19; d_gene: .; abundance: .; CDR3nt: TGTGCCAGTAGTGACCCAGCCGGAAACACCATATATTTT; CDR3aa: CASSDPAGNTIYF
j_gene: TRBJ2-5; v_gene: TRBV4-2; d_gene: .; abundance: .; CDR3nt: TGTGCCAGCAGCCAAGATCGAGAGGAGACCCAGTACTTC; CDR3aa: CASSQDREETQYF
j_gene: TRBJ2-1; v_gene: TRBV4-3; d_gene: TRBD2; abundance: .; CDR3nt: TGCGCCAGCAGCCAAGAGTTGCGGGGGGAGCAGTTCTTC; CDR3aa: CASSQELRGEQFF
j_gene: TRBJ2-2; v_gene: TRBV28; d_gene: .; abundance: .; CDR3nt: TGTGCCAGCATCCCTGAGGGTGCTTCTAACACCGGGGAGCTGTTTTTT; CDR3aa: CASIPEGASNTGELFF
j_gene: TRBJ2-5; v_gene: TRBV19; d_gene: .; abundance: .; CDR3nt: TGTGCCAGTAGTGGGAATAGCATTACGACAGAGACCCAGTACTTC; CDR3aa: CASSGNSITTETQYF
j_gene: TRBJ1-5; v_gene: TRBV30; d_gene: .; abundance: .; CDR3nt: TGTGCCTGGAGTAGGGACAGCAATCAGCCCCAGCATTTT; CDR3aa: CAWSRDSNQPQHF
j_gene: TRBJ2-1; v_gene: TRBV9; d_gene: TRBD2; abundance: .; CDR3nt: TGTGCCAGCAGCCCACCGGACGGGAGGTACAATGAGCAGTTCTTC; CDR3aa: CASSPPDGRYNEQFF
j_gene: TRBJ2-5; v_gene: TRBV28; d_gene: TRBD1; abundance: once; CDR3nt: TGTGCCAGCCACAGGGGCTCTCGGGAGACCCAGTACTTC; CDR3aa: CASHRGSRETQYF
j_gene: TRBJ1-2; v_gene: TRBV28; d_gene: TRBD1; abundance: .; CDR3nt: TGTGCCAGCAGTTTAGGGGGACAGGACTATGGCTACACCTTC; CDR3aa: CASSLGGQDYGYTF
j_gene: TRBJ2-1; v_gene: TRBV18; d_gene: TRBD2; abundance: .; CDR3nt: TGTGCCAGCAAGACCCGGGGGGGTGAGCAGTTCTTC; CDR3aa: CASKTRGGEQFF
j_gene: TRBJ2-4; v_gene: TRBV7-9; d_gene: .; abundance: .; CDR3nt: TGTGCCAGCAGCCCCCGGGGGTTGGCTGGGGCCAAAAACATTCAGTACTTC; CDR3aa: CASSPRGLAGAKNIQYF
j_gene: TRBJ2-3; v_gene: TRBV2; d_gene: TRBD1; abundance: .; CDR3nt: TGTGCCAGCAGGGGAAGCCGACAGGGCGCAGATACGCAGTATTTT; CDR3aa: CASRGSRQGADTQYF
j_gene: TRBJ2-7; v_gene: TRBV11-2; d_gene: TRBD2; abundance: .; CDR3nt: TGTGCCAGCAGCTTATTGGGGACTAGCGCAACCTACGAGCAGTACTTC; CDR3aa: CASSLLGTSATYEQYF
j_gene: TRBJ2-5; v_gene: TRBV7-8; d_gene: .; abundance: .; CDR3nt: TGTGCCAGCAGCCCCCCGGGCCAGCAGGTCGGGGAGACCCAGTACTTC; CDR3aa: CASSPPGQQVGETQYF
j_gene: TRBJ2-3; v_gene: TRBV21-1; d_gene: .; abundance: .; CDR3nt: TGTGCCAGCAGCAAATGGGATCCTAGCGGGATCTCAGATACGCAGTATTTT; CDR3aa: CASSKWDPSGISDTQYF
j_gene: TRBJ1-5; v_gene: TRBV7-9; d_gene: .; abundance: .; CDR3nt: TGTGCCAGCAGCCCAGGAGGGGATCAGCCCCAGCATTTT; CDR3aa: CASSPGGDQPQHF
j_gene: TRBJ1-1; v_gene: TRBV5-5; d_gene: .; abundance: few; CDR3nt: TGTGCCAGCAGCTTGGCCCATCGGGGGGCTGAAGCTTTCTTT; CDR3aa: CASSLAHRGAEAFF
j_gene: TRBJ2-7; v_gene: TRBV6-1; d_gene: TRBD2; abundance: .; CDR3nt: TGTGCCAGCAGTGAAGCCAGCGGGAGTTTCTACGAGCAGTACTTC; CDR3aa: CASSEASGSFYEQYF
j_gene: TRBJ2-3; v_gene: TRBV15; d_gene: .; abundance: few; CDR3nt: TGTGCCACCAGCAGAGATCGCCCCGGAGGAGATACGCAGTATTTT; CDR3aa: CATSRDRPGGDTQYF
j_gene: TRBJ1-5; v_gene: TRBV7-2; d_gene: .; abundance: few; CDR3nt: TGTGCCAGCAGCCGGGGGGGTGCGGATCAGCCCCAGCATTTT; CDR3aa: CASSRGGADQPQHF
j_gene: TRBJ1-2; v_gene: TRBV19; d_gene: TRBD1; abundance: few; CDR3nt: TGTGCCAGTACCCCGGACAGGACCTATGGCTACACCTTC; CDR3aa: CASTPDRTYGYTF
j_gene: TRBJ2-1; v_gene: TRBV5-6; d_gene: .; abundance: .; CDR3nt: TGTGCCAGCAGCTTGGGGCAGGCCTCCTACAATGAGCAGTTCTTC; CDR3aa: CASSLGQASYNEQFF
j_gene: TRBJ1-3; v_gene: TRBV7-8; d_gene: .; abundance: few; CDR3nt: TGTGCCAGCAGCTTAGTGACCCAGGGTTTTGGAAACACCATATATTTT; CDR3aa: CASSLVTQGFGNTIYF
j_gene: TRBJ2-1; v_gene: TRBV19; d_gene: .; abundance: once; CDR3nt: TGTGCCAGTAGTACCGTGGCGGACAATGAGCAGTTCTTC; CDR3aa: CASSTVADNEQFF
j_gene: TRBJ1-2; v_gene: TRBV28; d_gene: TRBD1; abundance: .; CDR3nt: TGTGCCAGCAATTCCAGGTATCGGGACAGGGACTATGGCTACACCTTC; CDR3aa: CASNSRYRDRDYGYTF
j_gene: TRBJ2-7; v_gene: TRBV30; d_gene: TRBD1; abundance: .; CDR3nt: TGTGCCTGGAGGCCCGCGGGACAGGGTACCCACGAGCAGTACTTC; CDR3aa: CAWRPAGQGTHEQYF
j_gene: TRBJ2-7; v_gene: TRBV7-2; d_gene: .; abundance: few; CDR3nt: TGTGCCAGCAGCCAAGATCTAACGGCGGGCGAGCAGTACTTC; CDR3aa: CASSQDLTAGEQYF
j_gene: TRBJ2-1; v_gene: TRBV7-9; d_gene: .; abundance: .; CDR3nt: TGTGCCAGCCGCTCGGGGGGCTGGTCCTACAATGAGCAGTTCTTC; CDR3aa: CASRSGGWSYNEQFF
j_gene: TRBJ2-7; v_gene: TRBV27; d_gene: .; abundance: .; CDR3nt: TGTGCCAGCAGTCGCGCGGGACCCTACGAGCAGTACTTC; CDR3aa: CASSRAGPYEQYF
j_gene: TRBJ2-3; v_gene: TRBV2; d_gene: .; abundance: .; CDR3nt: TGTGCCAGCAGGCCCCCCCGCACAGATACGCAGTATTTT; CDR3aa: CASRPPRTDTQYF
j_gene: TRBJ2-1; v_gene: TRBV7-3; d_gene: .; abundance: few; CDR3nt: TGTGCCAGCAGCTTACTTGGGGGAGGCAACAATGAGCAGTTCTTC; CDR3aa: CASSLLGGGNNEQFF
j_gene: TRBJ1-2; v_gene: TRBV4-3; d_gene: .; abundance: .; CDR3nt: TGCGCCAGCAGCCAAGATCCAGGGAGAGAATATGGCTACACCTTC; CDR3aa: CASSQDPGREYGYTF